This TCR beta chain was sequenced in a study of cytomegalovirus exposure and HLA in healthy donors. Study outcomes and limitations: In vitro experiments confirmed that a few CMV-associated chains were specific for CMV antigens.

Of note for this clone: What it binds is not known.

The CDR3 runs 15 residues. V was cut by 4 bases and J by 6 bases, with 19 bases left in between. Germline values: CDR1 MGHRA, CDR2 YSYEKL. It was with 60 Vbeta and 13 Jbeta primers that the PCR ran. TCRdb's table, derived via immunoSEQ multiplex PCR, lists solely in-frame clones and lacks some. The table includes 120,000 or so clones, 77% detected once. The chain has TRBV4-1 and TRBJ2-7; D call uncertain. Sequencing input: PBMCs. The TCR comes from a young man in good health and CMV-seropositive. The CDR3: CASSLPTRLYREQYF. CDR3 bases: TGCGCCAGCAGCCTCCCGACTCGGTTATATCGCGAGCAGTACTTC.